The 20 T cell receptor beta chains presented below share a single source sample, sequenced in a study of PD-1 blockade in classical Hodgkin lymphoma. Relapse was seen in all patients after autologous stem cell transplantation, and brentuximab vedotin exposure was variable. Sequencing used immunoSEQ multiplex PCR; TCRdb keeps in-frame clones, though not all of them. The sample carries 50,000 to 75,000 clones, 85% to 90% recorded once. Here the sequenced sample was peripheral blood mononuclear cells (PBMCs), taken before the second cycle of nivolumab. The receptors shown here come from a human donor with classical Hodgkin lymphoma.

The gene calls are TRBV5-1 and TRBJ2-5; weak D call: TRBD2 (5 bases). Germline-derived CDR1 and CDR2 are SGHRS and YFSETQ. Trimming pared 1 base from V and 5 bases from J, leaving 9 bases between. The CDR3 has 13 amino acids. The DNA for the CDR3 is TGCGCCAGCAGCTTGTCCGGGGTGGAGACCCAGTACTTC. Translating it yields CASSLSGVETQYF.

This clone has more than one count but fewer than ten. The CDR3 region has the DNA TGTGCCTGGCGCGGGGGGCTCGACGGATTCTACGAGCAGTACTTC. Amino acids: CAWRGGLDGFYEQYF. The V gene is TRBV30, the J gene TRBJ2-7; 8 nucleotides align to TRBD2. This CDR3 has 15 residues. From germline, CDR1 is GTSNPN and CDR2 SVGIG (reference sequence). The junction had 12 bases not matched to a gene; V was cut back by 5 bases and J by 3 bases.

This chain joins TRBV28 and TRBJ2-7; D unresolved. V was shortened by 5 bases and J by 3 bases, with 14 bases between the two germline ends. The CDR3 loop spans 14 amino acids. The germline CDR1 and CDR2 sequences are MDHEN and SYDVKM. CDR3 amino acids: CASSPPGRLYEQYF. The CDR3 coding sequence is TGTGCCAGCAGTCCCCCAGGCAGGCTCTACGAGCAGTACTTC.

The V call is TRBV6-5, the J call TRBJ1-5; D is unclear. CDR1 and CDR2 (germline): MNHEY, SVGAGI. The V end lost 8 bases, the J end lost 2 bases, and 7 bases lay between the germline ends. There are 12 residues in the CDR3. This chain's CDR3 is CASRGRNQPQHF. In DNA form, the CDR3 reads TGTGCCAGCCGAGGGCGCAATCAGCCCCAGCATTTT.

In its sample, this clone was seen once. The chain links TRBV7-9 to TRBJ1-3; D might be TRBD1 (6 bases). Trimming removed 3 bases from V and 0 bases from J, with 12 bases in between. This CDR3 is 16 amino acids long. CDR1 is SEHNR, CDR2 FQNEAQ, per germline (reference sequence). In DNA, the CDR3 is TGTGCCAGCAGCTTGAGTGGGGGCGGCTCTGGAAACACCATATATTTT. It is translated as CASSLSGGGSGNTIYF.

The gene calls are TRBV7-2 and TRBJ1-4; D remains ambiguous. Germline CDR1 SGHTA, CDR2 FQGNSA. The CDR3 runs to 15 residues. Trimming pared 2 bases from V and 7 bases from J, leaving 14 bases between. In DNA form, the CDR3 reads TGTGCCAGCAGCTTACGGCCCCAGGCGGGTGAAAAACTGTTTTTT. The encoded protein is CASSLRPQAGEKLFF.

The chain employs TRBV29-1 and TRBJ2-1; 12 bases map to TRBD2. The germline gives CDR1 SQVTM, CDR2 ANQGSEA. This CDR3 has 13 residues. Losses at the gene ends were 6 bases for V and 7 bases for J; bases not matched to a gene: 4. As DNA, the CDR3 is TGCAGCGTCCTAGCGGGGGGGCTTAATGAGCAGTTCTTC. Protein: CSVLAGGLNEQFF.

The chain recombines TRBV7-9 with TRBJ2-7; D uncertain. V lost 6 bases and J 7 bases, leaving 19 bases between the germline ends. The CDR3 consists of 14 residues. CDR1 and CDR2 (germline): SEHNR, FQNEAQ (reference sequence). CDR3 DNA sequence: TGTGCCAGCAGGAACCGGTCCGACGGGTGGGAGCAGTACTTC. As protein: CASRNRSDGWEQYF.

The chain couples TRBV7-8 to TRBJ2-7, with a possible D match to TRBD2 (6 bases). This CDR3 contains 15 residues. CDR1 and CDR2 (germline): SGHVS, FQNEAQ. Trimming took 5 bases from V and 3 from J, leaving 17 bases between them. CDR3 region: CASSVSGTEGYEQYF. The CDR3 DNA sequence: TGTGCCAGCAGCGTGTCCGGGACTGAGGGCTACGAGCAGTACTTC.

The chain is built from TRBV2 and TRBJ1-5; D is uncertain. This CDR3 has 13 residues. CDR1 is SNHLY and CDR2 is FYNNEI in the germline V gene. V dropped 11 bases and J dropped 1 base, with 12 bases sitting between them. The CDR3 sequence: CAASYESNQPQHF. The CDR3 coding sequence is TGTGCCGCATCGTATGAGAGCAATCAGCCCCAGCATTTT. Supplemented by reference TRBV2 and TRBJ1-5, the full variable domain reads EPEVTQTPSHQVTQMGQEVILRCVPISNHLYFYWYRQILGQKVEFLVSFYNNEISEKSEIFDDQFSVERPDGSNFTLKIRSTKLEDSAMYFCAASYESNQPQHFGDGTRLSIL.

The gene calls are TRBV5-1 and TRBJ1-5; weak D call: TRBD1 (5 bases). The CDR3 covers 15 residues. V lost 0 bases to trimming and J lost 4 bases, with 11 bases between them. CDR1 is SGHRS and CDR2 is YFSETQ in the germline V gene. The CDR3 DNA is TGCGCCAGCAGCTTGGGTGGACAACAAAATCAGCCCCAGCATTTT. Translating it yields CASSLGGQQNQPQHF.

The chain links TRBV25-1 to TRBJ2-3; D is perhaps TRBD2 (5 bases). With 4 bases removed from V and 2 bases from J, the gap between germline ends came to 7 bases. CDR1 and CDR2 (germline): MGHDK, SYGVNS. The CDR3 covers 13 residues. CDR3 sequence (DNA): TGTGCCAGCAGTGGAGGGTACACAGATACGCAGTATTTT. Its translation: CASSGGYTDTQYF.

J is TRBJ1-4 and V is TRBV10-3, with TRBD1 matching 11 bases. Germline assignment: CDR1 ENHRY and CDR2 SYGVKD. The CDR3 spans 13 residues. Trimming cost V 11 bases and J 6 bases; bases outside gene matches: 5. DNA for the CDR3: TGTGCCGCCCGGGACAGGGGGGATGAAAAACTGTTTTTT. Translating it yields CAARDRGDEKLFF.

In this sample, this clone turned up once. This chain uses TRBV7-9 with TRBJ1-2; TRBD1 agrees at 7 bases. After removal of 5 bases from V and 3 bases from J, the junction contained 6 bases not matched to a gene. The CDR3 has 14 residues. Germline V CDR1 and CDR2: SEHNR, FQNEAQ (reference sequence). The CDR3 bases are TGTGCCAGCAGCGGGGACAGTTGGGACTATGGCTACACCTTC. It is translated as CASSGDSWDYGYTF.

V and J are TRBV7-9 and TRBJ1-3; maybe TRBD1 (5 bases). V lost 4 bases and J 2 bases, leaving 12 bases between the germline ends. This CDR3 region has 15 residues. From germline, CDR1 is SEHNR and CDR2 FQNEAQ (reference sequence). CDR3 sequence (DNA): TGTGCCAGCAGCTATTCCTCAGGGACTGGAAACACCATATATTTT. Translating gives CASSYSSGTGNTIYF. The full variable domain, its missing parts supplied by reference TRBV7-9 and TRBJ1-3, is DTGVSQNPRHKITKRGQNVTFRCDPISEHNRLYWYRQTLGQGPEFLTYFQNEAQLEKSRLLSDRFSAERPKGSFSTLEIQRTEQGDSAMYLCASSYSSGTGNTIYFGEGSWLTVV.

A remark on this clone: At the DNA level, this CDR3 is encoded by other sequences in the same sample as well. The chain recombines TRBV5-1 with TRBJ1-1; D uncertain. This CDR3 is 14 amino acids long. The ends were cut back, 0 bases at V and 4 bases at J, with 10 bases in the middle. Germline CDR1 SGHRS, CDR2 YFSETQ. CDR3 DNA: TGCGCCAGCAGCTTGGGTAGGGAGGGCACTGAAGCTTTCTTT. As protein: CASSLGREGTEAFF.

The chain couples TRBV9 to TRBJ2-2; 7 positions agree with TRBD1. V was pared by 5 bases and J by 5 bases, with 6 bases of the junction left unmatched. This CDR3 is 14 amino acids long. From germline, CDR1 is SGDLS and CDR2 YYNGEE. CDR3 nucleotide sequence: TGTGCCAGCAGACAGGGGTCTAATACCGGGGAGCTGTTTTTT. Its translation is CASRQGSNTGELFF.

This chain joins TRBV4-1 and TRBJ2-3, with 11 nucleotides matching TRBD2. Trimming at V came to 0 bases and at J to 4 bases, leaving 3 bases not matched to a gene. Per the germline V gene, CDR1 is MGHRA and CDR2 is YSYEKL. This CDR3 is 16 amino acids long. The CDR3 reads CASSQDWGLAADTQYF. CDR3 coding DNA: TGCGCCAGCAGCCAAGATTGGGGACTAGCGGCAGATACGCAGTATTTT.

The V gene is TRBV6-6, the J gene TRBJ2-5; D is possibly TRBD2 (7 bases). The CDR3 has 15 amino acids. Germline V lookup: CDR1 MNHNY, CDR2 SVGAGI (reference sequence). V was cut by 0 bases and J by 1 base, with 9 bases left in between. CDR3 nucleotide sequence: TGTGCCAGCAGTTACTCCGGGGGGCCCCAAGAGACCCAGTACTTC. Translation: CASSYSGGPQETQYF.

The chain links TRBV18 to TRBJ1-2; D ambiguous. Germline values: CDR1 KGHSH, CDR2 LQKENI. V was clipped by 2 bases and J by 2 bases, with 6 bases between them. The CDR3 spans 13 residues. CDR3 region: CASSPGKNYGYTF. The CDR3 region has the DNA TGTGCCAGCTCACCAGGGAAAAACTATGGCTACACCTTC. The full variable domain, with the rest looked up from reference TRBV18 and TRBJ1-2, is NAGVMQNPRHLVRRRGQEARLRCSPMKGHSHVYWYRQLPEEGLKFMVYLQKENIIDESGMPKERFSAEFPKEGPSILRIQQVVRGDSAAYFCASSPGKNYGYTFGSGTRLTVV.